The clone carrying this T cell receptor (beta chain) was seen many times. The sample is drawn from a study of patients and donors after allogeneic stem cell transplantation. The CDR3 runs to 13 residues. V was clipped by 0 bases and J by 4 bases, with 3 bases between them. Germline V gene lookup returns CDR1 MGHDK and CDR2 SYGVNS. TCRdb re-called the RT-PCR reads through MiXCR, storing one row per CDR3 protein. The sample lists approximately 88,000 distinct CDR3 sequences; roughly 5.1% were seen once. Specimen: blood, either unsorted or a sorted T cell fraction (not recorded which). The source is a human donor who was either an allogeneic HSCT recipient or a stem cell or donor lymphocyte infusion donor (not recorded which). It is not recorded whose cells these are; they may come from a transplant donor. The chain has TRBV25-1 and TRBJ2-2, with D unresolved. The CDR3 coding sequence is TGTGCCAGCAGTGAATACCTCACCGGGGAGCTGTTTTTT. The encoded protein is CASSEYLTGELFF.